This is a list of T cell receptor beta chains from one sample in a study of response to subunit inactivated influenza vaccine. TCRdb re-analysed the RT-PCR reads in MiXCR, keeping a single row per CDR3 protein. Of roughly 650,000 distinct CDR3 sequences listed, 14% are singletons. This material consisted of PBMCs from blood, taken approximately 15 days before vaccination. Receptors originate from a man aged 45-65 years who received an inactivated influenza vaccine. Both conserved end residues are part of each CDR3. The D gene is left open where the match is weak. For some rows the clone size is stated as once, few or many, or as a class when expanded; others skip it.

abundance: once; v_gene: TRBV25-1; d_gene: -; j_gene: TRBJ2-3; CDR3aa: CASAEAAGGTGTQYF; CDR3nt: TGTGCCAGCGCAGAAGCAGCGGGTGGCACAGGTACGCAGTATTTT
abundance: many; v_gene: TRBV6-5; d_gene: TRBD2; j_gene: TRBJ2-2; CDR3aa: CASSYVLAGRELFF; CDR3nt: TGTGCCAGCAGTTACGTCCTAGCGGGTCGGGAGCTGTTTTTT
abundance: -; v_gene: TRBV7-8; d_gene: TRBD1; j_gene: TRBJ2-1; CDR3aa: CASSFGMSRGFNNEQFF; CDR3nt: TGTGCCAGCAGCTTCGGAATGAGCAGGGGGTTTAACAATGAGCAGTTCTTC
abundance: -; v_gene: TRBV20-1; d_gene: -; j_gene: TRBJ2-1; CDR3aa: CSAGSGGPRNEQFF; CDR3nt: TGCAGTGCAGGCTCCGGGGGCCCACGGAATGAGCAGTTCTTC
abundance: many; v_gene: TRBV6-1; d_gene: -; j_gene: TRBJ2-2; CDR3aa: CASRPGSNTGELFF; CDR3nt: TGTGCCAGCAGGCCGGGCTCCAACACCGGGGAGCTGTTTTTT
abundance: many; v_gene: TRBV2; d_gene: TRBD2; j_gene: TRBJ2-7; CDR3aa: CASWGGFEQYF; CDR3nt: TGTGCCAGCTGGGGGGGTTTCGAGCAGTACTTC
abundance: -; v_gene: TRBV28; d_gene: -; j_gene: TRBJ1-2; CDR3aa: CASSLSDSLNYGYTF; CDR3nt: TGTGCCAGCAGCCTATCCGACAGCCTCAACTATGGCTACACCTTC
abundance: -; v_gene: TRBV5-1; d_gene: -; j_gene: TRBJ2-7; CDR3aa: CASSLGTARSYEQYF; CDR3nt: TGCGCCAGCAGCTTAGGGACCGCTCGCTCCTACGAGCAGTACTTC
abundance: -; v_gene: TRBV28; d_gene: TRBD2; j_gene: TRBJ2-1; CDR3aa: CASGQAAAGGKQQFF; CDR3nt: TGTGCCAGCGGTCAGGCAGCAGCGGGGGGTAAACAGCAGTTCTTC
abundance: -; v_gene: TRBV5-6; d_gene: -; j_gene: TRBJ2-6; CDR3aa: CASSPPKRALSSGANVLTF; CDR3nt: TGTGCCAGCAGCCCTCCGAAGAGGGCACTTAGCTCTGGGGCCAACGTCCTGACTTTC
abundance: few; v_gene: TRBV3-1; d_gene: -; j_gene: TRBJ1-5; CDR3aa: CASSQDSGVGQPQHF; CDR3nt: TGTGCCAGCAGCCAAGATTCAGGGGTGGGTCAGCCCCAGCATTTT
abundance: -; v_gene: TRBV28; d_gene: TRBD1; j_gene: TRBJ1-2; CDR3aa: CASRNRGRNGPTF; CDR3nt: TGTGCCAGCAGAAACAGGGGGCGGAATGGTCCCACCTTC
abundance: few; v_gene: TRBV7-2; d_gene: TRBD1; j_gene: TRBJ1-2; CDR3aa: CASSRRITGGDTF; CDR3nt: TGTGCCAGCAGCCGAAGGATAACAGGGGGTGACACCTTC
abundance: many; v_gene: TRBV28; d_gene: TRBD2; j_gene: TRBJ2-1; CDR3aa: CASSSLTLAGDYNEQFF; CDR3nt: TGTGCCAGCAGTTCCTTAACACTAGCGGGAGATTACAATGAGCAGTTCTTC
abundance: -; v_gene: TRBV7-3; d_gene: -; j_gene: TRBJ2-1; CDR3aa: CASSLTTAKFNEQFF; CDR3nt: TGTGCCAGCAGCTTAACCACCGCCAAATTTAATGAGCAGTTCTTC
abundance: -; v_gene: TRBV6-2/TRBV6-3; d_gene: TRBD2; j_gene: TRBJ2-4; CDR3aa: CASSYRGLGQVQYF; CDR3nt: TGTGCCAGCAGTTACCGGGGACTAGGTCAGGTTCAGTACTTC
abundance: many; v_gene: TRBV7-9; d_gene: TRBD1; j_gene: TRBJ2-1; CDR3aa: CASSLRALQGNNEQFF; CDR3nt: TGTGCCAGCAGCTTACGGGCACTACAGGGGAACAATGAGCAGTTCTTC
abundance: -; v_gene: TRBV7-9; d_gene: TRBD2; j_gene: TRBJ2-7; CDR3aa: CASSTWTSGSSYEQYF; CDR3nt: TGTGCCAGCAGCACCTGGACTAGCGGGAGCTCCTACGAGCAGTACTTC
abundance: few; v_gene: TRBV6-2/TRBV6-3; d_gene: TRBD2; j_gene: TRBJ2-5; CDR3aa: CASSPEAGEETQYF; CDR3nt: TGTGCCAGCAGTCCAGAGGCGGGGGAAGAGACCCAGTACTTC
abundance: few; v_gene: TRBV5-1; d_gene: TRBD2; j_gene: TRBJ2-7; CDR3aa: CASSQSSGGYEQYF; CDR3nt: TGCGCCAGCAGCCAAAGCAGCGGGGGCTACGAGCAGTACTTC
abundance: -; v_gene: TRBV7-9; d_gene: -; j_gene: TRBJ2-7; CDR3aa: CASSLALTRVDEQYF; CDR3nt: TGTGCCAGCAGCTTAGCTCTGACTAGGGTTGACGAGCAGTACTTC
abundance: -; v_gene: TRBV5-1; d_gene: -; j_gene: TRBJ1-1; CDR3aa: CASSLAGSEAFF; CDR3nt: TGCGCCAGCAGCTTGGCGGGTTCTGAAGCTTTCTTT
abundance: -; v_gene: TRBV3-1; d_gene: -; j_gene: TRBJ2-1; CDR3aa: CASSQVGGGLYNEQFF; CDR3nt: TGTGCCAGCAGCCAAGTAGGGGGAGGACTCTACAATGAGCAGTTCTTC
abundance: many; v_gene: TRBV7-9; d_gene: TRBD2; j_gene: TRBJ2-7; CDR3aa: CASGGTSGGYEQYF; CDR3nt: TGTGCCAGCGGGGGGACTAGCGGGGGCTACGAGCAGTACTTC
abundance: -; v_gene: TRBV4-1; d_gene: -; j_gene: TRBJ2-7; CDR3aa: CASSQQASVLSSYEQYF; CDR3nt: TGCGCCAGCAGCCAACAGGCTAGCGTATTAAGCTCCTACGAGCAGTACTTC
abundance: -; v_gene: TRBV29-1; d_gene: TRBD2; j_gene: TRBJ2-1; CDR3aa: CSARLAGVFYNEQFF; CDR3nt: TGCAGCGCGAGACTAGCGGGAGTCTTCTACAATGAGCAGTTCTTC
abundance: few; v_gene: TRBV27; d_gene: -; j_gene: TRBJ2-5; CDR3aa: CASSFSGLVSEGETQYF; CDR3nt: TGTGCCAGCAGTTTTTCCGGGCTTGTCTCAGAGGGAGAGACCCAGTACTTC
abundance: -; v_gene: TRBV6-2/TRBV6-3; d_gene: TRBD1; j_gene: TRBJ2-1; CDR3aa: CASSTTVGQGLYNEQFF; CDR3nt: TGTGCCAGCAGTACTACGGTCGGACAGGGGCTCTACAATGAGCAGTTCTTC
abundance: -; v_gene: TRBV4-2; d_gene: TRBD2; j_gene: TRBJ2-3; CDR3aa: CASSQGTSPQQDTQYF; CDR3nt: TGTGCCAGCAGCCAAGGGACTAGCCCTCAGCAGGATACGCAGTATTTT
abundance: -; v_gene: TRBV2; d_gene: -; j_gene: TRBJ2-5; CDR3aa: CASTAGRETQYF; CDR3nt: TGTGCCAGCACGGCAGGGCGGGAGACCCAGTACTTC
abundance: few; v_gene: TRBV6-5; d_gene: TRBD2; j_gene: TRBJ2-1; CDR3aa: CASSYISGGYNEQFF; CDR3nt: TGTGCCAGCAGTTACATTAGCGGGGGATACAATGAGCAGTTCTTC
abundance: few; v_gene: TRBV9; d_gene: -; j_gene: TRBJ2-1; CDR3aa: CASSARLGPIGYNEQFF; CDR3nt: TGTGCCAGCAGCGCCAGACTGGGCCCGATAGGCTACAATGAGCAGTTCTTC
abundance: few; v_gene: TRBV12-3/TRBV12-4; d_gene: -; j_gene: TRBJ2-7; CDR3aa: CASSGPGLLSYEQYF; CDR3nt: TGTGCCAGCAGTGGACCGGGACTCTTATCCTACGAGCAGTACTTC
abundance: -; v_gene: TRBV4-2; d_gene: TRBD1; j_gene: TRBJ1-3; CDR3aa: CASSQDLTGQNTIYF; CDR3nt: TGTGCCAGCAGCCAAGATCTGACAGGGCAAAACACCATATATTTT
abundance: -; v_gene: TRBV15; d_gene: -; j_gene: TRBJ2-7; CDR3aa: CATSRDPAISYEQYF; CDR3nt: TGTGCCACCAGCAGAGATCCGGCAATCTCCTACGAGCAGTACTTC
abundance: few; v_gene: TRBV7-8; d_gene: TRBD1; j_gene: TRBJ1-2; CDR3aa: CASSLDRGPGYTF; CDR3nt: TGTGCCAGCAGCTTAGACAGGGGGCCTGGCTACACCTTC
abundance: few; v_gene: TRBV5-1; d_gene: -; j_gene: TRBJ2-5; CDR3aa: CASSFGYTKETQYF; CDR3nt: TGCGCCAGCAGCTTCGGGTACACAAAAGAGACCCAGTACTTC
abundance: many; v_gene: TRBV3-1; d_gene: TRBD1; j_gene: TRBJ1-1; CDR3aa: CASSQVGQGITEAFF; CDR3nt: TGTGCCAGCAGCCAAGTTGGACAGGGGATCACTGAAGCTTTCTTT
abundance: -; v_gene: TRBV7-2; d_gene: -; j_gene: TRBJ2-2; CDR3aa: CASSKYRVESGSCFF; CDR3nt: -
abundance: few; v_gene: TRBV5-6; d_gene: TRBD1; j_gene: TRBJ1-4; CDR3aa: CASSLLIGGRNEKLFF; CDR3nt: TGTGCCAGCAGCTTATTGATAGGGGGCAGAAATGAAAAACTGTTTTTT